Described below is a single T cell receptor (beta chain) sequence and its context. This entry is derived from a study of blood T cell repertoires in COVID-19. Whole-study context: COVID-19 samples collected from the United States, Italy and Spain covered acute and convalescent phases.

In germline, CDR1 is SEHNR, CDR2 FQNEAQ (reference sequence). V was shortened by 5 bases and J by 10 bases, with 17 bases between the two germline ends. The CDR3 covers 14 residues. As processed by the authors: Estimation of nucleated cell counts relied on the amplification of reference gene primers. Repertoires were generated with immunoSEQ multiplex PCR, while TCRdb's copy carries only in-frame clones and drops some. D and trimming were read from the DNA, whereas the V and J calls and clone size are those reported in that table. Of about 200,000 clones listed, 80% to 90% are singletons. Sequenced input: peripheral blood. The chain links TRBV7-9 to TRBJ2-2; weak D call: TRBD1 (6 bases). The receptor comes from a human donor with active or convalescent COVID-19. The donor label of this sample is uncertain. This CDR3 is CASSLRQGSEELFF. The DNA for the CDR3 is TGTGCCAGCAGCCTTCGTCAGGGGAGCGAGGAGCTGTTTTTT.